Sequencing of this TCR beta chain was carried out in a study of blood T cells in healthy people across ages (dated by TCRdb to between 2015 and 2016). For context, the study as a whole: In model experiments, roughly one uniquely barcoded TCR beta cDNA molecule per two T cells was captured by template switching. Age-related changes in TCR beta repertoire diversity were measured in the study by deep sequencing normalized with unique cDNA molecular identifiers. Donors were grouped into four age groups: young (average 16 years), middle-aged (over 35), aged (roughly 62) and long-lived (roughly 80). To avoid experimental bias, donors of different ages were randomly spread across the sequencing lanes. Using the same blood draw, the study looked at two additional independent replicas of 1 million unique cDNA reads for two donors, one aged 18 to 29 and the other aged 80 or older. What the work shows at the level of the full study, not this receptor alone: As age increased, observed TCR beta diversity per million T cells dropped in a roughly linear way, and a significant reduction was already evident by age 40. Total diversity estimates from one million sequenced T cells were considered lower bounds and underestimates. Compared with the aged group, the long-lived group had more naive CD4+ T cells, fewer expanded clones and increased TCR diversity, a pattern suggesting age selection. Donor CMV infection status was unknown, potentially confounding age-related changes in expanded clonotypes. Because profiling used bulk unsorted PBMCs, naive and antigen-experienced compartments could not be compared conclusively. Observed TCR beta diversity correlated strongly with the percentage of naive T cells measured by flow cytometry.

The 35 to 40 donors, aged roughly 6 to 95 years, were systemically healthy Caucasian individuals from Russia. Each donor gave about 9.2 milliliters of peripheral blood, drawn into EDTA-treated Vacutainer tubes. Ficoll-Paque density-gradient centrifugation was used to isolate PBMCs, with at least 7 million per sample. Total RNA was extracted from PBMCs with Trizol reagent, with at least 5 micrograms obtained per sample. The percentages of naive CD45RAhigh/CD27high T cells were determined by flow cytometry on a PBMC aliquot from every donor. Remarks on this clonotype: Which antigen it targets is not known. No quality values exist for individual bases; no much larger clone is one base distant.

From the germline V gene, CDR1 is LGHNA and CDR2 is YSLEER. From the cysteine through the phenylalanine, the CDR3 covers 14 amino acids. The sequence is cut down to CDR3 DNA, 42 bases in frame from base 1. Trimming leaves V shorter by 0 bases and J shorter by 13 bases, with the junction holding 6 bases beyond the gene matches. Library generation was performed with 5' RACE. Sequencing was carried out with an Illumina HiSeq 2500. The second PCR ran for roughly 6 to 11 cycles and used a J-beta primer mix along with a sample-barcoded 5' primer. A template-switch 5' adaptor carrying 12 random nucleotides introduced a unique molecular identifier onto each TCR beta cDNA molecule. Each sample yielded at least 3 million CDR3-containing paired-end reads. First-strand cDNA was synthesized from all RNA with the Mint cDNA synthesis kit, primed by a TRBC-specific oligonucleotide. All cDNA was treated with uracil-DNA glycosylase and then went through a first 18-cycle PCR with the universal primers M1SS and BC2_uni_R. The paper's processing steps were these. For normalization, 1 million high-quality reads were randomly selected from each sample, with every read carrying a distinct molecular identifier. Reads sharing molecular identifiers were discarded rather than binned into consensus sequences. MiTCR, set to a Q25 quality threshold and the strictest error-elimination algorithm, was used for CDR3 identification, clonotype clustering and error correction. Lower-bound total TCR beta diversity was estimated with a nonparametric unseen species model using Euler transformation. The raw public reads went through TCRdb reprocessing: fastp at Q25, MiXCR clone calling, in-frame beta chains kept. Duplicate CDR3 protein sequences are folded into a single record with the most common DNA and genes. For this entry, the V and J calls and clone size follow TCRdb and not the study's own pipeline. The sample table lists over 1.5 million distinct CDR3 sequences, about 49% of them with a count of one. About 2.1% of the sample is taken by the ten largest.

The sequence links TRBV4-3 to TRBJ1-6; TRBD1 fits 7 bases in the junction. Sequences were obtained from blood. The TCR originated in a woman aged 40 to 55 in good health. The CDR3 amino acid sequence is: CASSQERQGRPLHF. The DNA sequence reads TGCGCCAGCAGCCAAGAGCGACAGGGTCGGCCCCTCCACTTT.